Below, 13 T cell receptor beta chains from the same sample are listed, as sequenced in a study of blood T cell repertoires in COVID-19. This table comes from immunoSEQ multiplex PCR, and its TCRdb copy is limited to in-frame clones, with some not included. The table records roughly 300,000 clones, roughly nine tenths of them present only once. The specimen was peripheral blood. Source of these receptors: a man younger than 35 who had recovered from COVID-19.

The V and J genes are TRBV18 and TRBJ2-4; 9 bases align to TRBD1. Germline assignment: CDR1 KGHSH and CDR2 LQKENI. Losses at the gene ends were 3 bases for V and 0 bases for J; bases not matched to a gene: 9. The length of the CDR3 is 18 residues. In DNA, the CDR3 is TGTGCCAGCTCACCCCCGGGACAGGGTGTGCTAGCCAAAAACATTCAGTACTTC. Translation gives CASSPPGQGVLAKNIQYF.

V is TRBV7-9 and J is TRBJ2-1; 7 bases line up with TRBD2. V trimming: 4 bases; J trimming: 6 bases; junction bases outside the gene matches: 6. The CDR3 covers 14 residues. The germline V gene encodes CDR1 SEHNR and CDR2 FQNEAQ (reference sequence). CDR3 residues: CASSSIAGGNEQFF. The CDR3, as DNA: TGTGCCAGCAGCTCCATAGCGGGCGGCAATGAGCAGTTCTTC.

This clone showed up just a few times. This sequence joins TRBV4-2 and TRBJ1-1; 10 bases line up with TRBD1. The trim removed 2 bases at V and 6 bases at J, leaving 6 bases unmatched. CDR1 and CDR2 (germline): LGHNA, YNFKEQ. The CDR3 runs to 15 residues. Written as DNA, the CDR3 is TGTGCCAGCAGCCAAATGACAGGGGGCGTATCTGAAGCTTTCTTT. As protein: CASSQMTGGVSEAFF.

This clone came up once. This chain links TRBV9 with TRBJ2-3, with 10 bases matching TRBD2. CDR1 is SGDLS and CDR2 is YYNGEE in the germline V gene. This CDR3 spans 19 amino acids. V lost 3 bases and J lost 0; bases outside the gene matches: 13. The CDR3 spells CASSAFSGTSADSTDTQYF. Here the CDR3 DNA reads TGTGCCAGCAGCGCCTTTTCCGGGACTAGCGCTGATAGCACAGATACGCAGTATTTT.

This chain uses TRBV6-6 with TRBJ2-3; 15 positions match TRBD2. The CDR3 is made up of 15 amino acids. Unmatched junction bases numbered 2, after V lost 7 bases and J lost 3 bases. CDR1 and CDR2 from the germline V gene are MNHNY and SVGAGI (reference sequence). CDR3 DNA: TGTGCCAGCACCGGGACTAGCGGGAGGACAGATACGCAGTATTTT. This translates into CASTGTSGRTDTQYF.

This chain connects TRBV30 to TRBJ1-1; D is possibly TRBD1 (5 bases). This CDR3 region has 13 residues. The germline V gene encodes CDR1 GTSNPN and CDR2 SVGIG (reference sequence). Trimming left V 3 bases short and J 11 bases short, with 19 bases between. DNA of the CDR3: TGTGCCTGGAGGACTGTGGAGGGGACGGGTGCTTTCTTT. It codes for CAWRTVEGTGAFF.

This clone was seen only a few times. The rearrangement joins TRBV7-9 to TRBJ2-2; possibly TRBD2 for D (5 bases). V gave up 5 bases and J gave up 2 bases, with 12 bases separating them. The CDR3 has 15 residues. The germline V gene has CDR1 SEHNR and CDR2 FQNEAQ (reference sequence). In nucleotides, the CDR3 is TGTGCCAGCAGCCTCGGCGGGCATAACACCGGGGAGCTGTTTTTT. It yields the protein CASSLGGHNTGELFF.

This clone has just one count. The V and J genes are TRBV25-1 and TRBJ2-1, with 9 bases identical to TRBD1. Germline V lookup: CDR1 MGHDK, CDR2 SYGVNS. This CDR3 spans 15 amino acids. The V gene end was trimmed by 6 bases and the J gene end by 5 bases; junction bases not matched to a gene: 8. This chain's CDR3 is CASRDMDRGNNEQFF. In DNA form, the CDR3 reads TGTGCCAGCAGGGACATGGACAGGGGAAACAATGAGCAGTTCTTC.

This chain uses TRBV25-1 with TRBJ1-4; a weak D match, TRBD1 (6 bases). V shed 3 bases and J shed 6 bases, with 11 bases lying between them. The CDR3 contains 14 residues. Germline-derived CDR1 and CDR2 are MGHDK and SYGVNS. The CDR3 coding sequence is TGTGCCAGCAGTGAGTTTGAGGGGGATGAAAAACTGTTTTTT. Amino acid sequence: CASSEFEGDEKLFF. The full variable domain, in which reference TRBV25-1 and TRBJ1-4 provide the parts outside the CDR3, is EADIYQTPRYLVIGTGKKITLECSQTMGHDKMYWYQQDPGMELHLIHYSYGVNSTEKGDLSSESTVSRIRTEHFPLTLESARPSHTSQYLCASSEFEGDEKLFFGSGTQLSVL.

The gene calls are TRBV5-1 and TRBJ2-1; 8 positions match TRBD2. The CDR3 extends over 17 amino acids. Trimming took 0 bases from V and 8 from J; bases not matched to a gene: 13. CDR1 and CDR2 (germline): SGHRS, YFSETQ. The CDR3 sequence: CASSLALAGVILYEQFF. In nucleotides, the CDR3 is TGCGCCAGCAGCTTGGCCCTAGCGGGCGTAATTTTGTATGAGCAGTTCTTC. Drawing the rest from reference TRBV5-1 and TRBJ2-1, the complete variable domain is KAGVTQTPRYLIKTRGQQVTLSCSPISGHRSVSWYQQTPGQGLQFLFEYFSETQRNKGNFPGRFSGRQFSNSRSEMNVSTLELGDSALYLCASSLALAGVILYEQFFGPGTRLTVL.

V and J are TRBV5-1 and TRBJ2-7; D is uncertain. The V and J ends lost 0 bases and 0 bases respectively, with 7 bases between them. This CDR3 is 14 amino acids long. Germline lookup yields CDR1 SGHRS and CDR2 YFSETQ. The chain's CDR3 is CASSLERSSYEQYF. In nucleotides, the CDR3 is TGCGCCAGCAGCTTGGAAAGGAGCTCCTACGAGCAGTACTTC.

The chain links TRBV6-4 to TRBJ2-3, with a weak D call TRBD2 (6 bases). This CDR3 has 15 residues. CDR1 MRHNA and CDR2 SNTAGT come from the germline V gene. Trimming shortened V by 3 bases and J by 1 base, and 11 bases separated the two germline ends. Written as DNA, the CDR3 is TGTGCCAGCAGTGAACTACCGGGGGGCACAGATACGCAGTATTTT. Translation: CASSELPGGTDTQYF.

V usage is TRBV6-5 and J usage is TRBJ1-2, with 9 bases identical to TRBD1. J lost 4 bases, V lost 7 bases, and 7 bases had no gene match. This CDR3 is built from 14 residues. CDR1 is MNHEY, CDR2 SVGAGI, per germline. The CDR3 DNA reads TGTGCCAGCAACAAGGACAGGGGATTCTATGGCTACACCTTC. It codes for CASNKDRGFYGYTF.